This TCR beta chain originates from a study of cytomegalovirus exposure and HLA in healthy donors. Study-level results: The authors listed some 150 TCR beta chains as cytomegalovirus-associated. While the bulk of TCR sequences proved rare, some public TCRs turned up in many donors. Reportedly, diagnosis of cytomegalovirus status by the classifier showed high specificity and sensitivity.

CDR1 and CDR2 from the germline V gene are MNHEY and SVGAGI. CDR3 length: 13 amino acids. Between the trimmed V and J ends, which lost 6 bases and 4 bases, there was a span of 7 bases. Some clones are missing from TCRdb's copy, which holds only in-frame ones; the method was immunoSEQ multiplex PCR. This table holds 150,000 to 250,000 clones, roughly three quarters found once. About this clone itself: Its antigen is not identified.

This TCR derives from a woman aged 25 to 39 in good health and CMV-seronegative. Sequences were obtained from PBMCs. The chain combines TRBV6-5 with TRBJ1-6, with D tentatively TRBD1 (6 bases). Here the CDR3 reads CASSGQYNSPLHF. The CDR3 DNA reads TGTGCCAGCAGCGGACAGTATAATTCACCCCTCCACTTT.